These T cell receptor beta chains were read from a single sample in a study of cytomegalovirus exposure and HLA in healthy donors. Libraries were prepared by immunoSEQ multiplex PCR; TCRdb keeps only in-frame clonotypes and omits some of them. The table has about 210,000 clones, over 75% seen once. The specimen sequenced was PBMCs. The receptors were sampled from a boy between 5 and 17 years old in good health and CMV-seronegative. The CDR3 runs from the conserved cysteine through the conserved F or W. The D gene is left open where the match is weak. Expanded clones are given a class, and other clones once, few, many or no size at all.

V: TRBV11-2
size: NA
J: TRBJ1-4
D: NA
CDR3: CASSPFASFKNEKLFF

V: TRBV6-5
size: once
J: TRBJ2-7
D: NA
CDR3: CASSYGAAPYEQYF

V: TRBV20-1
size: NA
J: TRBJ2-5
D: NA
CDR3: CSSSSLETQYF

V: TRBV7-2
size: NA
J: TRBJ2-4
D: NA
CDR3: CASSTDRDNLAKNIQYF

V: TRBV13
size: NA
J: TRBJ2-7
D: TRBD2
CDR3: CASSPREGTYEQYF

V: TRBV5-6
size: NA
J: TRBJ1-1
D: TRBD1
CDR3: CASGRQGPMNTEAFF

V: TRBV5-6
size: few
J: TRBJ1-2
D: TRBD1
CDR3: CASSLVGTDNYGYTF

V: TRBV5-4
size: NA
J: TRBJ1-1
D: TRBD1
CDR3: CASSLGQGARRAFF

V: TRBV5-4
size: NA
J: TRBJ2-3
D: NA
CDR3: CASSLNREDTQYF

V: TRBV19
size: NA
J: TRBJ1-4
D: TRBD1
CDR3: CASSRSGTGGEKLFF

V: TRBV2
size: NA
J: TRBJ2-2
D: NA
CDR3: CASSPPGVAANTGELFF

V: TRBV7-9
size: NA
J: TRBJ2-6
D: TRBD1
CDR3: CASRNIKTGALSGANVLTF

V: TRBV5-1
size: NA
J: TRBJ2-2
D: TRBD2
CDR3: CASSLAGLATGELFF

V: TRBV9
size: NA
J: TRBJ1-2
D: NA
CDR3: CASSVGENLPPGYTF

V: TRBV4-2
size: once
J: TRBJ2-5
D: TRBD2
CDR3: CASSQNPGLAGEETQYF

V: TRBV5-5
size: NA
J: TRBJ2-3
D: TRBD2
CDR3: CASSLSSGRATDTQYF

V: TRBV5-1
size: NA
J: NA
D: TRBD2
CDR3: CASSRGLAGGPDEQYF

V: TRBV11-3
size: NA
J: TRBJ1-1
D: TRBD1
CDR3: CASSARQGRNTEAFF

V: TRBV25-1
size: few
J: TRBJ2-2
D: NA
CDR3: CASSDYATSSTGELFF

V: TRBV4-1
size: NA
J: TRBJ2-5
D: TRBD2
CDR3: CASSPSTQGLGLGTQYF

V: TRBV9
size: NA
J: TRBJ1-5
D: TRBD1
CDR3: CASSEQGRNQPQHF

V: TRBV2
size: few
J: TRBJ1-2
D: NA
CDR3: CASYRVGNYGYTF

V: TRBV29-1
size: NA
J: TRBJ1-2
D: TRBD1
CDR3: CSVSGTGGYGYTF

V: TRBV6-8
size: NA
J: TRBJ2-3
D: NA
CDR3: CASWGYTDTQYF

V: TRBV30
size: NA
J: TRBJ1-2
D: NA
CDR3: CAQIGAVFLGGYTF

V: TRBV29-1
size: NA
J: TRBJ2-7
D: TRBD1
CDR3: CSASGDRVYEQYF

V: TRBV29-1
size: NA
J: TRBJ1-1
D: TRBD1
CDR3: CSVKTTGLNTEAFF

V: TRBV4-2
size: NA
J: TRBJ2-7
D: TRBD1
CDR3: CASSQGGSGQAGHEQYF

V: TRBV6-5
size: NA
J: TRBJ2-7
D: TRBD1
CDR3: CASRGQGKSYEQYF

V: TRBV5-1
size: NA
J: TRBJ2-3
D: NA
CDR3: CASQPPGQSTDTQYF

V: TRBV6-9
size: NA
J: TRBJ2-7
D: TRBD1
CDR3: CASSFGQGSNEQYF